This T cell receptor beta chain stems from a study of cytomegalovirus exposure and HLA in healthy donors. V was clipped by 7 bases and J by 4 bases, with 22 bases between them. CDR3 size: 16 residues. Germline CDR1 and CDR2: LNHDA and SQIVND (reference sequence). PCR involved 60 Vbeta and 13 Jbeta primers. Method: immunoSEQ multiplex PCR; TCRdb's copy keeps in-frame clones and lacks some. Found here are approximately 150,000 clones, 80% of them singletons; the top ten hold about 1.3%. This clonotype was obtained from a woman in her forties or fifties in good health and CMV-seronegative. This chain uses TRBV19 with TRBJ1-1, with a weak D call TRBD1 (6 bases). The sequenced sample consisted of PBMCs. The CDR3: CASTEDSMWWGTEAFF. In DNA form, the CDR3 reads TGTGCCAGTACCGAGGACAGTATGTGGTGGGGCACTGAAGCTTTCTTT. Drawing the rest from reference TRBV19 and TRBJ1-1, the complete variable domain is DGGITQSPKYLFRKEGQNVTLSCEQNLNHDAMYWYRQDPGQGLRLIYYSQIVNDFQKGDIAEGYSVSREKKESFPLTVTSAQKNPTAFYLCASTEDSMWWGTEAFFGQGTRLTVV.